One sample yielded the 28 T cell receptor beta chains listed below, sequenced in a study of blood T cell repertoires in COVID-19. TCRdb keeps only in-frame clones here, not all; method: immunoSEQ multiplex PCR. The sample includes more than 300,000 clones, roughly nine tenths of them seen just once. The sample comprised PBMCs or T cells enriched from blood (not recorded which). These receptors were obtained from a woman in her forties who had been exposed to COVID-19.

The gene calls are TRBV12-3 or TRBV12-4 and TRBJ1-2; D gene ambiguous. Trimming removed 6 bases from V and 7 bases from J, with 15 bases in between. The CDR3 totals 13 residues. The CDR3 sequence: CASSPGKVGGYTF. CDR3 DNA sequence: TGTGCCAGCAGCCCGGGGAAAGTGGGTGGCTACACCTTC.

V is TRBV11-2 and J is TRBJ2-7, with a weak D call TRBD2 (6 bases). Germline CDR1 reads SGHAT; CDR2 reads FQNNGV. The V end was cut by 5 bases, the J end by 2 bases, with 22 bases between. This CDR3 has 17 residues. The CDR3 region is CASSLTGSGTQTYEQYF. DNA of the CDR3: TGTGCCAGCAGCCTCACCGGATCCGGGACTCAAACCTACGAGCAGTACTTC.

The chain combines TRBV9 with TRBJ2-1, with D maybe TRBD2 (5 bases). The V gene's germline CDR1 is SGDLS and CDR2 YYNGEE. This CDR3 has 14 amino acids. The V gene lost 3 bases and the J gene lost 1 base, with 8 bases spanning the gap. The CDR3 region has the DNA TGTGCCAGCAGCGCCGGGAATTCCTACAATGAGCAGTTCTTC. It yields the protein CASSAGNSYNEQFF.

This clone was seen a single time. V gene TRBV18 combines with J gene TRBJ2-2; TRBD2 matches 7 bases. The germline V gene has CDR1 KGHSH and CDR2 LQKENI. J gave up 5 bases and V 6 bases, and 9 bases lay outside the gene matches. The CDR3 extends over 15 amino acids. The DNA of the CDR3 is TGTGCCAGCTCCCTCGTGGCTAGCGGAACCGGGGAGCTGTTTTTT. Translated: CASSLVASGTGELFF.

The genes are TRBV30 and TRBJ1-5; no reliable D call. Looked up from germline, CDR1 is GTSNPN and CDR2 is SVGIG (reference sequence). The CDR3 runs 14 residues. The V and J ends lost 0 bases and 7 bases respectively, with 13 bases between them. The chain's CDR3 is CAWSVLRGQQPQHF. In nucleotides, the CDR3 is TGTGCCTGGAGTGTACTTCGGGGTCAGCAGCCCCAGCATTTT.

This clone was picked up one time. The chain couples TRBV20-1 to TRBJ1-3; D is unresolved. Germline V gives CDR1 DFQATT, CDR2 SNEGSKA (reference sequence). This CDR3 spans 11 amino acids. This CDR3 is CSARGGNTIYF. CDR3 nucleotides: TGCAGCGCCCGCGGGGGAAACACCATATATTTT.

J is TRBJ2-3 and V is TRBV2; tentatively, D is TRBD1 (5 bases). V shed 5 bases and J shed 8 bases, with 17 bases lying between them. Looked up from germline, CDR1 is SNHLY and CDR2 is FYNNEI. The CDR3 has 14 amino acids. The CDR3 region is CASSQDNARVTQYF. The CDR3 DNA sequence: TGTGCCAGCAGTCAGGACAACGCCAGGGTTACGCAGTATTTT.

The gene calls are TRBV9 and TRBJ2-7; D is possibly TRBD1 (6 bases). The V gene's germline CDR1 is SGDLS and CDR2 YYNGEE. The CDR3 has 16 residues. Trimming removed 4 bases at V and 0 bases at J, with 17 bases between. CDR3 coding DNA: TGTGCCAGCAGCCCCGGAAAAGGACAGAGCTCCTACGAGCAGTACTTC. Translation gives CASSPGKGQSSYEQYF.

J is TRBJ1-2 and V is TRBV7-8; 8 positions agree with TRBD1. The germline V gene encodes CDR1 SGHVS and CDR2 FQNEAQ. The CDR3 has 16 residues. V dropped 0 bases and J dropped 5; count of bases not matched to a gene: 8. CDR3 DNA sequence: TGTGCCAGCAGCTTAGCGTTCAGGGGGCCGGAGTATGGCTACACCTTC. This gives the protein CASSLAFRGPEYGYTF.

The CDR3 region has the DNA TGTGCCAGCAGTTACTCGGGCGGGACCCCCTACGAGCAGTACTTC. Translating it yields CASSYSGGTPYEQYF. V gene TRBV6-5 combines with J gene TRBJ2-7; TRBD2 is a possible D gene (6 bases). The V end was cut by 0 bases, the J end by 2 bases, with 11 bases between. The germline V gene has CDR1 MNHEY and CDR2 SVGAGI. This CDR3 has 15 residues.

The V call is TRBV7-9, the J call TRBJ2-7, with D possibly matching TRBD1 (5 bases). There are 13 residues in the CDR3. V lost 6 bases and J lost 7, with 16 bases in between. The germline V gene has CDR1 SEHNR and CDR2 FQNEAQ (reference sequence). CDR3 nucleotides: TGTGCCAGCAGGCTTGGGGCAGCCTTGGAGCAGTACTTC. Amino acid sequence: CASRLGAALEQYF.

This clone was seen just once. The chain is built from TRBV5-6 and TRBJ1-4; no clear D gene. V shed 1 base and J shed 4 bases, with 8 bases lying between them. The V gene's germline CDR1 is SGHDT and CDR2 YYEEEE. This CDR3 is 14 amino acids long. The CDR3 protein is CASSLYRHNEKLFF. The CDR3 nucleotides are TGTGCCAGCAGCTTGTACAGACATAATGAAAAACTGTTTTTT.

V usage is TRBV7-8 and J usage is TRBJ2-5; TRBD2 might be the D (7 bases). CDR1 is SGHVS and CDR2 is FQNEAQ in the germline V gene. The V and J ends lost 5 bases and 4 bases respectively, with 17 bases between them. The CDR3 contains 15 residues. CDR3 bases: TGTGCCAGCAGCCCTTTGGGGGGGGGCATAGAGACCCAGTACTTC. This codes for CASSPLGGGIETQYF. Filled out from reference TRBV7-8 and TRBJ2-5, the complete variable domain reads GAGVSQSPRYKVAKRGQDVALRCDPISGHVSLFWYQQALGQGPEFLTYFQNEAQLDKSGLPSDRFFAERPEGSVSTLKIQRTQQEDSAVYLCASSPLGGGIETQYFGPGTRLLVL.

The genes are TRBV5-1 and TRBJ1-2; TRBD1 agrees at 7 bases. The V segment lost 4 bases and the J segment 4 bases; nucleotides outside the gene matches: 7. The CDR3 extends over 14 amino acids. CDR1 and CDR2 from the germline V gene are SGHRS and YFSETQ. The CDR3 bases are TGCGCCAGCAGCGGTACCGGGACAGCCTATGGCTACACCTTC. Translating gives CASSGTGTAYGYTF.

The rearrangement uses TRBV12-3 or TRBV12-4 and TRBJ2-7; D gene uncertain. Trimming cost V 1 base and J 5 bases, with 3 bases left between them. CDR3 length: 11 residues. The CDR3 region is CASSLVDEQYF. The CDR3 region has the DNA TGTGCCAGCAGTTTAGTCGACGAGCAGTACTTC.

The CDR3 loop reads CASSLGSRGASTYEQYF. The CDR3 DNA sequence: TGTGCCAGCAGCTTGGGGAGTCGCGGGGCCTCAACCTACGAGCAGTACTTC. The V and J genes are TRBV5-8 and TRBJ2-7; possible D gene TRBD2, 6 bases. CDR1 and CDR2 (germline): SGHTS, YDEGEE. V was cut by 0 bases and J by 2 bases, with 18 bases left in between. The CDR3 contains 17 residues. Combining the CDR3 with reference TRBV5-8 and TRBJ2-7 gives the whole variable domain EAGVTQSPTHLIKTRGQQATLRCSPISGHTSVYWYQQALGLGLQFLLWYDEGEERNRGNFPPRFSGRQFPNYSSELNVNALELEDSALYLCASSLGSRGASTYEQYFGPGTRLTVT.

J is TRBJ2-3 and V is TRBV7-2; 9 bases fit TRBD2. The CDR3 length is 14 residues. In germline, CDR1 is SGHTA, CDR2 FQGNSA. V lost 2 bases and J lost 5; bases outside the gene matches: 2. The CDR3 sequence: CASSLQLAGDTQYF. CDR3 DNA: TGTGCCAGCAGCTTACAACTAGCGGGAGATACGCAGTATTTT.

V usage is TRBV6-5 and J usage is TRBJ1-1; possibly TRBD1 for D (5 bases). The CDR3 is made up of 14 amino acids. The germline gives CDR1 MNHEY, CDR2 SVGAGI. V lost 0 bases to trimming and J lost 4 bases, with 9 bases between them. CDR3 nucleotide sequence: TGTGCCAGCAGTTACTCGAAAAGGGGCACTGAAGCTTTCTTT. It is translated as CASSYSKRGTEAFF.

This clone appeared once. The V call is TRBV25-1, the J call TRBJ1-2; D is uncertain. Germline V gene data show CDR1 as MGHDK and CDR2 as SYGVNS. The CDR3 sequence is 12 residues long. V gave up 11 bases and J gave up 3 bases, with 13 bases separating them. In nucleotides, the CDR3 is TGTGCCTCGGGTGTTAGCGACTATGGCTACACCTTC. Its translation: CASGVSDYGYTF.

This chain joins TRBV10-2 and TRBJ1-5; TRBD1 is a possible D gene (5 bases). This CDR3 spans 14 amino acids. From germline, CDR1 is WSHSY and CDR2 SAAADI. V was clipped by 6 bases and J by 7 bases, with 16 bases between them. The CDR3 is CASRAGATVQPQHF. In DNA, the CDR3 is TGCGCCAGCAGGGCTGGGGCAACCGTCCAGCCCCAGCATTTT.

This clone was recorded once. The chain has TRBV10-1 and TRBJ2-1, with a possible D match to TRBD2 (6 bases). Per the germline V gene, CDR1 is WNHNN and CDR2 is SYGVQD (reference sequence). Trimming shortened V by 3 bases and J by 5 bases, and 11 bases separated the two germline ends. This CDR3 contains 14 residues. CDR3 nucleotide sequence: TGCGCCAGCAGTGAACTAGCTCGGAACAATGAGCAGTTCTTC. Translated, it gives CASSELARNNEQFF.

V and J are TRBV30 and TRBJ1-1; D is perhaps TRBD1 (6 bases). V was pared by 8 bases and J by 10 bases, with 20 bases between. The CDR3 covers 12 residues. Germline V gives CDR1 GTSNPN, CDR2 SVGIG (reference sequence). CDR3 bases: TGTGCCGGGACTGGGAGGGGAGGGGGAGCTTTCTTT. Translation: CAGTGRGGGAFF.

The rearrangement uses TRBV19 and TRBJ2-2; TRBD1 aligns across 9 bases. Trimming cost V 6 bases and J 4 bases; bases outside gene matches: 3. The germline gives CDR1 LNHDA, CDR2 SQIVND (reference sequence). There are 14 residues in the CDR3. In nucleotides, the CDR3 is TGTGCCAGTAGAGGACAGGGGCCCACCGGGGAGCTGTTTTTT. This encodes CASRGQGPTGELFF.

The V call is TRBV25-1, the J call TRBJ1-5, with D possibly matching TRBD1 (6 bases). There are 14 residues in the CDR3. V was shortened by 1 base and J by 8 bases, with 12 bases between the two germline ends. Germline lookup yields CDR1 MGHDK and CDR2 SYGVNS. The CDR3 here is CASSEFGTREPQHF. DNA for the CDR3: TGTGCCAGCAGTGAATTTGGGACACGGGAGCCCCAGCATTTT.

V and J are TRBV27 and TRBJ2-7; the D gene is possibly TRBD1 (6 bases). The CDR3 length is 11 residues. Trimming stripped 8 bases from V and 6 bases from J, with 11 bases between. Looked up from germline, CDR1 is MNHEY and CDR2 is SMNVEV (reference sequence). The CDR3 coding sequence is TGTGCCAGCCGGGACAATCGCGAGCAGTACTTC. Translation gives CASRDNREQYF.

As for this clone: No conserved phenylalanine or tryptophan ends this CDR3, so it is likely a read error. The DNA is omitted, as the CDR3 cannot be located on it reliably, and the CDR3 follows TCRdb's listing. CDR3 loop: CASSLGTSGGKSL. The rearrangement joins TRBV5-4 to TRBJ2-7; TRBD2, the table's D call, lacks a check against the DNA. Germline values: CDR1 SGHNT, CDR2 YYREEE (reference sequence). The CDR3 is 13 residues long, ends included.

The rearrangement uses TRBV6-6 and TRBJ1-5; D remains unclear. Germline CDR1 reads MNHNY; CDR2 reads SVGAGI (reference sequence). V shed 6 bases and J shed 0 bases, with 9 bases lying between them. This CDR3 comprises 14 residues. This CDR3 reads CASRSYGSNQPQHF. Written as DNA, the CDR3 is TGTGCCAGCAGGAGCTACGGTAGCAATCAGCCCCAGCATTTT.

The V and J genes are TRBV6-5 and TRBJ1-2; no definite D call. V gave up 6 bases and J gave up 1 base, with 15 bases separating them. Germline V CDR1 and CDR2: MNHEY, SVGAGI. CDR3 length: 15 residues. The CDR3 loop is CASSKGARSNYGYTF. CDR3 bases: TGTGCCAGCAGCAAGGGAGCTAGAAGTAACTATGGCTACACCTTC.